This T cell receptor beta chain appears in the sequencing data of a study of cytomegalovirus exposure and HLA in healthy donors (dated by TCRdb to about 2017). Broadly, across the study: In an earlier analysis of around 540 of the donors, around 290 Gb of sequence data and 95 million to 130 million unique TCR beta sequences from roughly 180 million T cells were reported. An early release covering roughly 600 HLA-typed donors comprised about 290 gigabases of sequencing data and around 80 million unique TCR sequences. Among the roughly 400 genotyped donors, approximately 81% belonged to the genetic ancestry cluster associated with self-reported Caucasian donors. The study aimed to test whether cataloging public T cell receptors could reveal signatures of past pathogen exposure. The study used immunosequencing to profile the T cell repertoires of approximately 690 subjects and linked those repertoires to cytomegalovirus serostatus. A separate validation cohort of 100 to 150 different subjects was used in addition to the 666-subject first cohort. The study combined high-throughput TCR immunosequencing, statistical association of individual TCRs with disease status, and machine learning to predict cytomegalovirus infection status. A later analysis re-examined previously published TCR beta repertoires from just over 650 donors and added high-resolution HLA genotyping to investigate patterns of TCR occurrence. Rather than using new phenotypic data, the later analysis identified candidate immune exposures from TCR beta sequences and from how often those sequences occurred across donors. To decide whether each TCR beta V gene segment behaved as functional or pseudogenic, an earlier analysis of fewer than 750 of the donors relied on high-throughput TCR beta sequencing. Donor age, sex, ethnicity and CMV serostatus were compiled alongside the repertoire data. A later genetic analysis used genome-wide SNP genotypes for about 65% of the 666 donors, treating that subset as a discovery cohort. All discovery cohort repertoires had been generated using a single sequencing platform. Class I and class II HLA loci were covered by the typing at four-digit resolution. Typing coverage differed by locus: A, B, C, DRB1 and DQB1 were typed in roughly 620-640 donors, DQA1 in about 500, DPA1 in 600 to 610, and DPB1 in roughly 450. Because of strong linkage in the cohort, a few DR-DQ haplotypes were treated as single units for association and clustering. On average, roughly 250,000 unique TCR beta nucleotide sequences were sequenced per donor among some 420 genotyped donors of the cohort, with roughly 20% of those sequences being non-productive. Results and caveats for the whole study, not just this receptor: A later analysis found that HLA-associated TCR beta chains were more clonally expanded and had lower generation probabilities than equally common non-associated chains. The authors suggested that the approach could potentially be extended to other disease states and immunological phenotypes. In an earlier analysis of about 550 of the donors, most TCR beta V segments were observed in productive rearrangements about 90% or about 30% of the time, broadly matching IMGT annotations. Presence/absence analyses assumed roughly uniform sequencing depth across donors, an assumption that may not hold. A further reported finding was that TCR beta sequences accurately predicted the HLA-A and HLA-B alleles for most subjects in the first cohort. Correlated functional status among segregating V segments might be attributable to linkage disequilibrium, but an unknown experimental factor could not be ruled out. Strong co-occurrence of HLA alleles, especially DR and DQ, made assigning TCR associations to individual alleles difficult. The classifier was reported to diagnose cytomegalovirus status with high specificity and sensitivity in both the original cohort and the validation cohort. A later analysis found that TCR association rates varied across HLA loci, with DRB1 alleles showing the most associated TCRs and HLA-C alleles the fewest. The only immune exposure information available for the cohort was CMV serostatus. Most TCR sequences were seen in very few donors, while some public TCRs were found in many individuals. A few of the identified cytomegalovirus-associated TCR beta chains were confirmed in vitro to be specific for cytomegalovirus antigens. According to a later genetic analysis, donors in an Asian-associated ancestry cluster had fewer N-insertions in productive TCRs than the approximately 630-donor mean. Because some donors lacked HLA typing at each locus, the association tests relied only on the typed subset. In the study, around 150 TCR beta chains were listed as associated with cytomegalovirus. A later analysis found that most CMV-associated TCR beta chains appeared HLA-restricted, with HLA associations seemingly driven largely by CMV exposure. Several of the top co-occurrence clusters appeared to be linked to parvovirus B19, influenza, CMV and Epstein-Barr virus, according to a later analysis. V-gene and J-gene trimming of TCR beta chains was associated with a missense DCLRE1C variant in a later genetic analysis, and the association was replicated in an independent cohort. Because the 87-base-pair reads could not distinguish some IMGT-functional V segments, including TRBV6-2 and TRBV6-3, those segments were excluded. Only TCR beta chains were sequenced in this cohort, and the absence of alpha or paired-chain data limited detectable features. Because counts were too low, under 20 rarely observed V segments, including chromosome 9 orphons, were left out of the earlier analysis of a few hundred of the donors. A cluster of highly shared sequence variants was judged likely to be a technical artifact of the sequencing pipeline. In a later analysis, some 18,000 TCR beta sequences were associated with specific HLA alleles at a false discovery rate of 0.05.

The cohort was made up of hundreds of healthy bone marrow donors. At the time of sampling, every cohort member was nominally healthy, though immune exposures that went unrecorded were likely present. The donor tested CMV seropositive, placing the donor among the approximately 310 seropositive members of the cohort. A peripheral blood sample was provided by each donor, and peripheral blood mononuclear cells were used for TCR beta sequencing. Genomic DNA extraction from the blood cell samples was performed with the Qiagen DNeasy Blood Extraction Kit. Library preparation employed the immunoSEQ multiplex PCR assay. For the multiplex PCR, a mixture combining 60 forward primers for TCR Vbeta segments and 13 reverse primers for TCR Jbeta segments was used. A multiplex PCR assay on genomic DNA amplified the CDR3 region of rearranged TCR beta genes. The amplified TCR beta libraries were sequenced on the Illumina HiSeq System as 87-base-pair reads. In the source study's methods: A later analysis tallied 80 million to 95 million unique TCR beta chains across the 666 repertoires, and 10 million to 11 million of those chains were shared by two or more donors. Raw reads were error-corrected and collapsed into unique sequences with a nearest-neighbor algorithm that merged closely related sequences to remove PCR and sequencing errors. CDR3 sequences were aligned to IMGT reference sequences to assign V, D and J gene segments. For a sequence to be retained, a match of at least six nucleotides was required to both a V gene segment and a J gene segment. A rearrangement counted as productive if the CDR3 had no stop codons and remained in frame with V and J, and every other rearrangement counted as non-productive. CDR3 was defined according to IMGT convention as the region running from the second conserved V-encoded cysteine to the conserved J-encoded phenylalanine. Sequences without an unambiguous match to a single V gene segment were excluded from the earlier analysis of about 600 of the donors. An earlier analysis of over 450 of the donors classified V segments as functional when productive rearrangements were above 56.7% and as segregating when the standard deviation between donors was above 5%. To diagnose cytomegalovirus status from the catalog of TCR beta chain sequences, a statistical classification framework was built. In a later analysis, V and J genes were assigned by comparing TCR nucleotide sequences against IMGT/GENE-DB human TR gene sequences. In a later analysis, CDR3 sequences and most-parsimonious VDJ recombination scenarios were assigned using the TCRdist pipeline. A later analysis defined each TCR beta chain by its CDR3 amino acid sequence plus V-gene family, and excluded reads lacking a unique V-gene family. As a way to deal with suspected cross-contamination and a sequencing artifact, a later analysis dropped hundreds of nucleotide sequences that were highly shared and had low generation probability. A later analysis calculated a clonal expansion index for each public chain from normalized within-repertoire ranks of inferred template counts. In a later analysis, generation probabilities were computed using a VDJ recombination model fitted to out-of-frame rearrangements, and the results were checked against IGoR. In a later analysis, TCR-TCR, TCR-HLA and TCR-CMV co-occurrence was scored with hypergeometric tests, and a repertoire-size bias correction was applied to TCR pairs. A later analysis estimated false discovery rates by permuting HLA or CMV assignments 20 times. In a later analysis, co-occurring TCRs were grouped using DBSCAN, and TCRdist sequence similarity was added for clustering within HLA-allele-positive subsets. Repertoires with fewer than 30,000 or more than 120,000 public chains, plus five repertoires with anomalous nucleotide sharing, were excluded from co-occurrence clustering. The table comes from immuneACCESS by way of TCRdb, which keeps in-frame sequences with V and J called. Part of the clones is missing from these tables; in studies checked, under half for an unresolved V gene and the rest for unknown reasons. The V and J calls and clone size are taken from that table; D and trimming were inferred from the DNA. The sample includes approximately 140,000 clones, with just over 70% observed a single time. Jointly, the top ten make up about 3% of the sample.

Worth noting for this clone: There is no known antigen for this receptor. Base qualities were left out, and no much larger clone turns up one base away.

The CDR3 has 17 amino acids, counting the end cysteine and phenylalanine. The read is trimmed to its CDR3 DNA, 51 bases read in frame from base 1. Ends trimmed: V by 3 bases, J by 1 base; bases unmatched to a gene: 9. CDR1 SGDLS and CDR2 YYNGEE are derived from the germline V gene. The TCR sequence derives from a woman in her fifties or sixties in good health and CMV-seropositive. The chain uses TRBV9 and TRBJ2-1; 8 central bases correspond to TRBD1. Sample: PBMCs. The CDR3 amino acid sequence is: CASSAGQGVGSYNEQFF. In nucleotides, the sequence is TGTGCCAGCAGCGCCGGACAGGGTGTCGGGTCCTACAATGAGCAGTTCTTC.